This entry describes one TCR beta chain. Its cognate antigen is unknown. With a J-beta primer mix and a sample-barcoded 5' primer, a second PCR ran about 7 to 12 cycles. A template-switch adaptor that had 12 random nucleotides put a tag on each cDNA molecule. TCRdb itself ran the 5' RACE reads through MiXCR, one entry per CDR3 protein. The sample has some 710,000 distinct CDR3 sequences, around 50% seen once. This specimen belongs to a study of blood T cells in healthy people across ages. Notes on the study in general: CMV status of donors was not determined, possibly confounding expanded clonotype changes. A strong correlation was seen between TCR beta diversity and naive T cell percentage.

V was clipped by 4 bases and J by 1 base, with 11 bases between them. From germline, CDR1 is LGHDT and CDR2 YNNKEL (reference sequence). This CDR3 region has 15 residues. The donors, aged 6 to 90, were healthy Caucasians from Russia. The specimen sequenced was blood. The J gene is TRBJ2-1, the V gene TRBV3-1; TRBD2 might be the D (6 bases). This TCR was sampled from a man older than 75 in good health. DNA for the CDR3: TGTGCCAGCAGCCTTCTAGGGACTTCCTACAATGAGCAGTTCTTC. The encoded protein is CASSLLGTSYNEQFF.